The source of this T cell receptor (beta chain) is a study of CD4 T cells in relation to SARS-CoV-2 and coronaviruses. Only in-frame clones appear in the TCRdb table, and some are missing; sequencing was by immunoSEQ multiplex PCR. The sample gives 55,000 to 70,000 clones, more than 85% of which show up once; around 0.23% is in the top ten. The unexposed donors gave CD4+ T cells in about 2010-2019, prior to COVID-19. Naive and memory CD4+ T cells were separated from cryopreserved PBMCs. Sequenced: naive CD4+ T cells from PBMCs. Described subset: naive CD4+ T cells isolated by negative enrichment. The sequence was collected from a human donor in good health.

In DNA, the CDR3 is TGTGCCAGTAGTGTCGACAGGGGCTACGAGCAGTACTTC. This codes for CASSVDRGYEQYF. The J gene is TRBJ2-7, the V gene TRBV19; 8 bases are shared with TRBD1. This CDR3 spans 13 amino acids. Trimming took 5 bases from V and 3 from J; bases not matched to a gene: 3. Germline V gene data show CDR1 as LNHDA and CDR2 as SQIVND (reference sequence).